This TCR beta chain was sequenced for a study of graft-versus-host responses after intestinal transplantation. Background on the study: All of the recipients had induction that used anti-thymocyte globulin, then tacrolimus and steroids for three to four years. Overall study results and limits: GvH clones turned up in recipient marrow; some had shown up first in ileum or blood.

A word on this clone: Its matching antigen is unknown.

The data were produced by immunoSEQ multiplex PCR, yet TCRdb's version contains in-frame clones alone and is incomplete. The profile shows around 15,000 clones, 70% to 90% of them singletons. The CDR3 has 12 residues. Germline CDR1 reads SGHDT; CDR2 reads YYEEEE. Material: bone marrow, obtained less than 130 days after intestinal transplantation. This clonotype was sampled from a human patient who received an intestinal transplant, so some T cells may come from the graft donor. The J gene is TRBJ2-5, the V gene TRBV5-6; D remains unclear. The DNA end is a closer match to TRBJ2-7, so the J assignment may be wrong. The CDR3 is CATAHGSGEQYF. CDR3 coding DNA: TGTGCCACCGCGCACGGGTCCGGCGAGCAGTACTTC.